The entry that follows covers one T cell receptor (beta chain) sequence. Before being chosen for sequencing, patients had shown CD8+CD57+ cell expansion by flow cytometry. Receipt of therapy had not occurred in any patient by the time of blood sampling. Trimming pared 2 bases from V and 5 bases from J, leaving 17 bases between. Germline V gene lookup returns CDR1 KGHDR and CDR2 SFDVKD. The CDR3 spans 16 residues. These data come from a study of CD8+CD57+ T cells in acquired aplastic anemia. It was genomic DNA that served as the template for profiling TCR beta VDJ and CDR3. TCRdb recomputed calls from the reads with MiXCR, one row per CDR3 protein. The table records approximately 190,000 distinct CDR3 sequences, roughly half of them present only once.

This chain links TRBV24-1 with TRBJ2-5, with a possible D match to TRBD2 (6 bases). Input material: sorted CD4+, CD8+, or CD8+CD57+ T cells (not recorded which) from PBMCs. The clonotype originates from a human donor with aplastic anemia. DNA of the CDR3: TGTGCCACCAGTGATTCGGGGCGGAGGGTCAGTGAGACCCAGTACTTC. This encodes CATSDSGRRVSETQYF.